This T cell receptor beta chain was sequenced during a study of cytomegalovirus exposure and HLA in healthy donors (dated 2017 in TCRdb). Study-wide context: An earlier analysis of approximately 550 of the donors reported 250 to 300 Gb of sequence data and around 120 million unique TCR beta sequences from about 180 million T cells. About 300 gigabases of sequencing data and 78 million or so unique TCR sequences were included in an early release covering about 700 HLA-typed donors. Among the roughly 400 genotyped donors, approximately 82% belonged to the genetic ancestry cluster associated with self-reported Caucasian donors. The study was designed to test whether signatures of past pathogen exposure could be identified by cataloging public T cell receptors. The study profiled the T cell repertoires of hundreds of subjects by immunosequencing and related them to cytomegalovirus serostatus. Besides the first cohort of about 730 subjects, a separate validation cohort made up of over 95 different subjects was used. To predict cytomegalovirus infection status, the study brought together high-throughput TCR immunosequencing, statistical association of individual TCRs with disease status, and machine learning. To study patterns of TCR occurrence, a later analysis re-analyzed previously published TCR beta repertoires from 600 to 750 donors and added high-resolution HLA genotyping. Rather than drawing on any new phenotypic data, the later analysis identified candidate immune exposures from TCR beta sequences and the way those sequences occurred across donors. In an earlier analysis of 587 of the donors, high-throughput TCR beta sequencing was used to judge whether each TCR beta V gene segment behaved as functional or pseudogenic. Alongside the repertoire data, information on donor age, sex, ethnicity and CMV serostatus was compiled. In a later genetic analysis, genome-wide SNP genotypes for about 65% of the 666 donors were used, and that subset was treated as a discovery cohort. All discovery cohort repertoires had been generated on a single sequencing platform. HLA typing covered class I and class II loci at four-digit resolution. The number of typed donors differed by locus: roughly 620-640 for A, B, C, DRB1 and DQB1; some 540 for DQA1; fewer than 610 for DPA1; and 400 to 480 for DPB1. Four to six DR-DQ haplotypes were handled as single units for association and clustering, since linkage in the cohort was strong. Across about 370 genotyped donors of the cohort, an average of roughly 200,000 unique TCR beta nucleotide sequences per donor were sequenced, and around 19% of those sequences were non-productive.

The cohort comprised 666 healthy bone marrow donors. At the time of sampling, every cohort member was nominally healthy, though immune exposures that went unrecorded were likely present. The donor was CMV seropositive and belonged to the group of 250 to 300 seropositive cohort members. A peripheral blood sample was collected from each donor, and TCR beta sequencing was performed on peripheral blood mononuclear cells. The Qiagen DNeasy Blood Extraction Kit was used to extract genomic DNA from the blood cell samples. Libraries came from the immunoSEQ multiplex PCR assay. For the multiplex PCR, a mixture combining 60 forward primers for TCR Vbeta segments and 13 reverse primers for TCR Jbeta segments was used. The CDR3 region of rearranged TCR beta genes was amplified from genomic DNA with a multiplex PCR assay. The Illumina HiSeq System was used to sequence the amplified TCR beta libraries as 87-base-pair reads. In the source study's methods: A later analysis tallied about 77 million unique TCR beta chains across the 600 to 700 repertoires, and about 12 million of those chains were shared by two or more donors. Raw reads were error-corrected and collapsed into unique sequences with a nearest-neighbor algorithm that merged closely related sequences to remove PCR and sequencing errors. Alignment of CDR3 sequences to IMGT reference sequences was used to assign V, D and J gene segments. For a sequence to be retained, at least a six-nucleotide match to both a V gene segment and a J gene segment was required. A rearrangement was called productive if the CDR3 had no stop codons and remained in frame with V and J, and every other rearrangement was called non-productive. CDR3 was defined by IMGT convention, running from the second conserved V-encoded cysteine to the conserved J-encoded phenylalanine. Sequences without an unambiguous match to a single V gene segment were excluded from the earlier analysis of about 640 of the donors. An earlier analysis of several hundred of the donors called V segments functional above 56.7% productive rearrangements and segregating when the between-donor standard deviation exceeded 5%. A statistical classification framework was developed to diagnose cytomegalovirus status using the catalog of TCR beta chain sequences. A later analysis assigned V and J genes by comparing TCR nucleotide sequences with IMGT/GENE-DB human TR gene sequences. The TCRdist pipeline was used in a later analysis to assign CDR3 sequences and most-parsimonious VDJ recombination scenarios. In a later analysis, each TCR beta chain was defined by its CDR3 amino acid sequence together with its V-gene family, and reads lacking a unique V-gene family were excluded. In a later analysis, 450 to 600 highly shared, low-generation-probability nucleotide sequences were removed to address suspected cross-contamination and a sequencing artifact. In a later analysis, a clonal expansion index for each public chain was calculated from normalized within-repertoire ranks of inferred template counts. A later analysis computed generation probabilities with a VDJ recombination model fitted to out-of-frame rearrangements, and checked the results against IGoR. In a later analysis, TCR-TCR, TCR-HLA and TCR-CMV co-occurrence was scored with hypergeometric tests, and a repertoire-size bias correction was applied to TCR pairs. False discovery rates were estimated in a later analysis by permuting HLA or CMV assignments 20 times. In a later analysis, co-occurring TCRs were grouped using DBSCAN, and TCRdist sequence similarity was added for clustering within HLA-allele-positive subsets. Repertoires with fewer than 30,000 or more than 120,000 public chains were left out of co-occurrence clustering, as were a few repertoires with anomalous nucleotide sharing. The table comes from immuneACCESS by way of TCRdb, which keeps in-frame sequences with V and J called. Part of the clones is missing from these tables; in studies checked, under half for an unresolved V gene and the rest for unknown reasons. From that table come the V and J calls and clone size; the DNA was used to work out D and trimming. The sample table lists a few hundred thousand clones, 70% to 90% of them with a count of one. The ten biggest clones cover roughly 7.4% of the sample.

Study-wide findings and limitations: The authors suggested that the approach could potentially be generalized to other disease states and immunological phenotypes. An earlier analysis of around 600 of the donors showed that most TCR beta V segments appeared in productive rearrangements either about 87% or about 30% of the time, which broadly matched IMGT annotations. According to a later analysis, TCR association rates differed among HLA loci, with DRB1 alleles showing the most associated TCRs and HLA-C alleles showing the fewest. A later analysis associated approximately 17,000 TCR beta sequences with specific HLA alleles at a false discovery rate of 0.05. V-gene and J-gene trimming of TCR beta chains was associated with a missense DCLRE1C variant in a later genetic analysis, and the association was replicated in an independent cohort. In vitro tests confirmed that three of the cytomegalovirus-associated TCR beta chains recognize cytomegalovirus antigens. Immune exposure information for the cohort was limited to CMV serostatus. Across donors, most TCR sequences were observed very rarely, whereas some public TCRs were present in many individuals. Cytomegalovirus status was reported to be diagnosed by the classifier with high specificity and sensitivity in both the original and validation cohorts. According to a later analysis, most CMV-associated TCR beta chains appeared to be HLA-restricted, and the HLA associations seemed to be driven largely by CMV exposure. Compared with equally common non-associated chains, HLA-associated TCR beta chains in a later analysis were more clonally expanded and had lower generation probabilities. Assigning TCR associations to individual alleles was difficult when HLA alleles, especially DR and DQ, strongly co-occurred. Because counts were too low, some 16 rarely observed V segments, including chromosome 9 orphons, were excluded from the earlier analysis of some 590 of the donors. The 87-base-pair reads could not distinguish some IMGT-functional V segments, including TRBV6-2 and TRBV6-3, so those segments were excluded. Roughly uniform sequencing depth across donors was assumed in presence/absence analyses, although this assumption may not hold. A cluster of highly shared sequence variants was judged likely to represent a technical artifact of the sequencing pipeline. According to a later analysis, parvovirus B19, influenza, CMV and Epstein-Barr virus appeared linked to several top co-occurrence clusters. Compared with the approximately 720-donor mean, donors in an Asian-associated ancestry cluster had fewer N-insertions in productive TCRs, according to a later genetic analysis. The cohort was sequenced for TCR beta chains only, and without alpha or paired-chain data the features that could be detected were limited. In the study, 150 to 200 TCR beta chains were listed as associated with cytomegalovirus. A further reported finding was that TCR beta sequences accurately predicted the HLA-A and HLA-B alleles for most subjects in the first cohort. Linkage disequilibrium might explain the correlated functional status among segregating V segments, but an unknown experimental factor could not be excluded. Because HLA typing was missing for some donors at each locus, association tests included only the typed subset.

On this clone itself: What antigen it recognizes has not been identified. Base-call qualities are not available, and no considerably larger clone is one nucleotide away.

Deletion took 3 bases off V and 0 bases off J, with a span of 12 bases between the germline ends. The CDR1 and CDR2 encoded by the germline V gene are SGDLS and YYNGEE. The CDR3 numbers 15 residues from cysteine through phenylalanine. Only CDR3 DNA remains: 45 bases, in frame from the first base. This receptor was obtained from an older woman in good health and CMV-seropositive. The sequenced sample was PBMCs. This chain joins TRBV9 to TRBJ1-2; the D gene remains uncertain. The DNA is TGTGCCAGCAGCGGGTTTGGCTCTGCTAACTATGGCTACACCTTC. Its protein is CASSGFGSANYGYTF.